These T cell receptor beta chains were read from a single sample in a study of T cell responses to AZD1222 COVID-19 vaccine. Only in-frame clones appear in the TCRdb table, and some are missing; sequencing was by immunoSEQ multiplex PCR. The sample has about 130,000 clones, 93% seen once. The specimen was peripheral blood, collected on day 0 of AZD1222 vaccination. The receptor source for this set is an adult in good health. Each CDR3 is given with its conserved first and last residue. Fields, in order: D gene, clone size, V gene, J gene, CDR3 protein, CDR3 DNA. A D gene is named only where the DNA matches it firmly. Not all rows give a size; the values are once, few, many and, for expanded clones, a class.

.	.	TRBV6-1	TRBJ1-1	CASSYQVATEAFF	TGTGCCAGCAGTTATCAGGTCGCCACTGAAGCTTTCTTT
TRBD1	.	TRBV5-1	TRBJ2-3	CASSLSPGQSTDTQYF	TGCGCCAGCAGCTTGTCTCCGGGACAGAGCACAGATACGCAGTATTTT
.	.	TRBV6-5	TRBJ2-3	CASRRDGVADTQYF	TGTGCCAGCAGACGAGATGGGGTAGCAGATACGCAGTATTTT
.	.	TRBV28	TRBJ1-6	CASSLWSGDAGAPLHF	TGTGCCAGCAGTTTATGGTCGGGGGACGCGGGGGCACCCCTCCACTTT
.	.	TRBV2	TRBJ1-1	CASTGPPAEAFF	TGTGCCAGCACCGGGCCCCCGGCGGAAGCTTTCTTT
.	.	TRBV3-1/TRBV3-2	TRBJ2-7	CASLGGGPTYEQYF	TGTGCCAGCTTAGGAGGGGGGCCAACCTACGAGCAGTACTTC
.	.	TRBV12-5	TRBJ1-6	CASVMGAGRGSPLHF	TGTGCTAGTGTTATGGGGGCAGGGAGGGGTTCACCCCTCCACTTT
.	.	TRBV3-1/TRBV3-2	TRBJ1-1	CASSQVMNTEAFF	TGTGCCAGCAGCCAAGTTATGAACACTGAAGCTTTCTTT
.	.	TRBV2	TRBJ2-5	CASRESGETQYF	TGTGCCAGCAGGGAATCGGGAGAGACCCAGTACTTC
.	.	TRBV19	TRBJ1-3	CASTQEGTSGNTIYF	TGTGCCAGTACCCAGGAGGGGACTTCTGGAAACACCATATATTTT
.	.	TRBV12-5	TRBJ1-2	CASGLVPSVMGYTF	TGTGCTAGTGGTTTGGTACCGTCAGTTATGGGCTACACCTTC
TRBD1	.	TRBV29-1	TRBJ1-3	CSGTRGRGNTIYF	TGCAGCGGGACCAGGGGGCGAGGAAACACCATATATTTT
TRBD1	few	TRBV18	TRBJ2-2	CASSPTRQGNTGELFF	TGTGCCAGCTCACCGACAAGACAGGGGAACACCGGGGAGCTGTTTTTT
.	.	TRBV6-5	TRBJ1-2	CASRRAREDYGYTF	TGTGCCAGCAGGCGGGCCAGGGAGGACTATGGCTACACCTTC